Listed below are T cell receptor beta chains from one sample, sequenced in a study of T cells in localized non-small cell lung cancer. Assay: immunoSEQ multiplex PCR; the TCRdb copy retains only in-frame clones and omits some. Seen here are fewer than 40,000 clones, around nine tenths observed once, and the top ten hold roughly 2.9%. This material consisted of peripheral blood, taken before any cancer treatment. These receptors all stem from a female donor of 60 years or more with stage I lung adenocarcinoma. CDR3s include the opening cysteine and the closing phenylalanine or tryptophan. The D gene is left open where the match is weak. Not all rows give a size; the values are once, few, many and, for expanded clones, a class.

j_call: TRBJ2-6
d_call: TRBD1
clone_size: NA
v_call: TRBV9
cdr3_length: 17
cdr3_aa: CASSGGQGTTGANVLTF
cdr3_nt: TGTGCCAGCAGCGGCGGACAGGGCACTACTGGGGCCAACGTCCTGACTTTC

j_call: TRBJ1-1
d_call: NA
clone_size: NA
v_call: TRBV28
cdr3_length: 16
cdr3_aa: CASSFISGQTNTEAFF
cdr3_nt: TGTGCCAGCAGTTTTATATCGGGGCAGACGAACACTGAAGCTTTCTTT

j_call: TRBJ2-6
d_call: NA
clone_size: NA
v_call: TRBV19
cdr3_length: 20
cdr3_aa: CASSTGRREGGPSGANVLTF
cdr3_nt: TGTGCCAGTAGTACCGGCCGCAGGGAGGGGGGGCCCTCAGGGGCCAACGTCCTGACTTTC

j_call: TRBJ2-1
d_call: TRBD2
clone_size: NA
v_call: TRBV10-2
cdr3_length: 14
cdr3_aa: CASSLAGLYNEQFF
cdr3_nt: TGCGCCAGCAGTTTAGCGGGATTATACAATGAGCAGTTCTTC

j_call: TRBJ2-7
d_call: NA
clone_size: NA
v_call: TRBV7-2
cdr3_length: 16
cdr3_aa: CASSLATRAGLYEQYF
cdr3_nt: TGTGCCAGCAGCTTAGCGACCCGTGCAGGGCTCTACGAGCAGTACTTC

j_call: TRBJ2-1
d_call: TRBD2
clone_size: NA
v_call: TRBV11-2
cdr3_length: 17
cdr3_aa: CASSLGLLAGPYNEQFF
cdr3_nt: TGTGCCAGCAGCTTAGGCCTACTAGCGGGTCCTTACAATGAGCAGTTCTTC

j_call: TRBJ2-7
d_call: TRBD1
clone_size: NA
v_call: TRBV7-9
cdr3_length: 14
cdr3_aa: CASSPGTGVYEQYF
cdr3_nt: TGTGCCAGCAGCCCCGGGACAGGCGTATACGAGCAGTACTTC

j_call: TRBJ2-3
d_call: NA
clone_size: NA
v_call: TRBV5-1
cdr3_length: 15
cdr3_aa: CASSLGEGGADTQYF
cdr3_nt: TGCGCCAGCAGCTTGGGAGAAGGGGGTGCAGATACGCAGTATTTT

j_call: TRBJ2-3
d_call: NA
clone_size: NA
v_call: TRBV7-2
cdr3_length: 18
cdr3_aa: CASSLDSFPGALTDTQYF
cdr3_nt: TGTGCCAGCAGCTTAGATAGTTTCCCGGGAGCGCTCACAGATACGCAGTATTTT

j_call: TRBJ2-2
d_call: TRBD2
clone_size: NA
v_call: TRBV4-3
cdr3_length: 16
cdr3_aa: CASSQVGWEGNGELFF
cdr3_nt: TGCGCCAGCAGCCAAGTCGGATGGGAGGGGAACGGGGAGCTGTTTTTT

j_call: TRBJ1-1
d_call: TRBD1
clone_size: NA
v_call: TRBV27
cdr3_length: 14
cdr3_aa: CASSRSGGGTEAFF
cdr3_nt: TGTGCCAGCAGCCGATCAGGGGGCGGCACTGAAGCTTTCTTT

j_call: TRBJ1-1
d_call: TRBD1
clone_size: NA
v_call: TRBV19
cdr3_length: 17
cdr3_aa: CASSMTGALLQNTEAFF
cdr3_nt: TGTGCCAGTAGTATGACAGGGGCCCTCCTACAGAACACTGAAGCTTTCTTT

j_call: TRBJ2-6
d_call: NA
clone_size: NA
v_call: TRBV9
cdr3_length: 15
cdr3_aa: CASSVASTGANVLTF
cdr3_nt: TGTGCCAGCAGCGTAGCTTCGACTGGGGCCAACGTCCTGACTTTC

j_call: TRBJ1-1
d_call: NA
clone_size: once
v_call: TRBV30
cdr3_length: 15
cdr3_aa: CAWSGAGSMNTEAFF
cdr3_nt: TGTGCCTGGAGTGGGGCAGGGAGCATGAACACTGAAGCTTTCTTT

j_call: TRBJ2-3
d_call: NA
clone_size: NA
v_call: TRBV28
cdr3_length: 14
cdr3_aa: CASSGGGSTDTQYF
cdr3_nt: TGTGCCAGCAGTGGGGGCGGTAGCACAGATACGCAGTATTTT

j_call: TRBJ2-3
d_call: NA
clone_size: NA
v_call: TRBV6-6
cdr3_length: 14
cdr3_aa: CASSSRTDTDTQYF
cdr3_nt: TGTGCCAGCAGTTCCCGGACTGACACAGATACGCAGTATTTT

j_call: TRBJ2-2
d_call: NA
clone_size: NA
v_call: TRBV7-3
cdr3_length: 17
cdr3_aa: CASSLNKDQARAGELFF
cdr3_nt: TGTGCCAGCAGCTTAAATAAGGATCAGGCTCGTGCCGGGGAGCTGTTTTTT

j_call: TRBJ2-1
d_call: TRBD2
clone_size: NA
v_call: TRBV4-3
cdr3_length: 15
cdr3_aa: CASSQGSGRYNEQFF
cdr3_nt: TGCGCCAGCAGCCAAGGTAGCGGGAGGTACAATGAGCAGTTCTTC

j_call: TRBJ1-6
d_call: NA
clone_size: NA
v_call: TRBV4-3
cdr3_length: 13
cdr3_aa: CASSPQGNSPLHF
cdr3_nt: TGCGCCAGCAGCCCCCAGGGGAATTCACCCCTCCACTTT

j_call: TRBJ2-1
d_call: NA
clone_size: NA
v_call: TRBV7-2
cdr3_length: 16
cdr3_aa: CASSLWGSGSYNEQFF
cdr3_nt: TGTGCCAGCAGCTTATGGGGTTCCGGGAGCTACAATGAGCAGTTCTTC

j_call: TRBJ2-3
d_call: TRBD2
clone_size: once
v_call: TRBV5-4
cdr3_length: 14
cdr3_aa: CASSQGLAEDTQYF
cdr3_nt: TGTGCCAGCAGCCAGGGACTAGCGGAAGATACGCAGTATTTT

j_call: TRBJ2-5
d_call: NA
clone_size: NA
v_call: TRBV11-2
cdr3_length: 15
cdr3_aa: CASSLARATTGTQYF
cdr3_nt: TGTGCCAGCAGCTTAGCAAGGGCCACCACGGGGACCCAGTACTTC

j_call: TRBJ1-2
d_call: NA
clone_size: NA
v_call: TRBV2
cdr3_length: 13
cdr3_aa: CASKDRSNYGYTF
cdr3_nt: TGTGCCAGCAAGGATCGGTCTAACTATGGCTACACCTTC

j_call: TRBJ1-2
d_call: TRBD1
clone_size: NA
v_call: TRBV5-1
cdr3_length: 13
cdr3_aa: CASSSGTGIGYTF
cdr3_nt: TGCGCCAGCAGCTCCGGGACAGGGATTGGCTACACCTTC

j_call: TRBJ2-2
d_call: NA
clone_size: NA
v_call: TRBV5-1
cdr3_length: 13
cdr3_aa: CASSPSNTGELFF
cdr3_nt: TGCGCCAGCAGCCCATCGAACACCGGGGAGCTGTTTTTT

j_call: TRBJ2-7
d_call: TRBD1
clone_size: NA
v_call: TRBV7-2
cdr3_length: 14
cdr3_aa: CASRGQAATYEQYF
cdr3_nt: TGTGCCAGCAGAGGACAGGCTGCCACCTACGAGCAGTACTTC

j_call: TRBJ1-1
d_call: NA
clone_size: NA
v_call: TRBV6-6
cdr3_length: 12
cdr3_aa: CASSRPFTEAFF
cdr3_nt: TGTGCCAGCAGTCGGCCATTCACTGAAGCTTTCTTT

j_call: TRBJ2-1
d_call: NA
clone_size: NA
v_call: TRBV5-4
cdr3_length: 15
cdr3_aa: CASSLDPISPNEQFF
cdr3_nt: TGTGCCAGCAGCCTAGACCCAATTAGTCCCAATGAGCAGTTCTTC

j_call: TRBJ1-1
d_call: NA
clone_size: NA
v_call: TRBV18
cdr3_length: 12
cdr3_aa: CASCPGAGEAFF
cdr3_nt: TGTGCCAGCTGTCCAGGGGCCGGTGAAGCTTTCTTT

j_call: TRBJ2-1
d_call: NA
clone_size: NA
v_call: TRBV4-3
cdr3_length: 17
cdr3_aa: CASSQDLARGRSDEQFF
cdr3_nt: TGCGCCAGCAGCCAAGATCTAGCCAGGGGACGTAGTGATGAGCAGTTCTTC